A single sample gave rise to the 32 T cell receptor beta chains below, sequenced in a study of control samples from healthy donors and cancer patients. Here immunoSEQ multiplex PCR was the method, and the copy in TCRdb shows in-frame clones only, minus some. This table holds some 150,000 clones, around 94% found once. Source material: blood. The receptors were sampled from a man aged 35 to 55 in good health.

The count of this clone is one. The chain recombines TRBV4-1 with TRBJ1-5; D is uncertain. Germline-derived CDR1 and CDR2 are MGHRA and YSYEKL. The V and J ends lost 2 bases and 7 bases respectively, with 12 bases between them. CDR3 length: 14 amino acids. CDR3: CASSQSQVEQPQHF. The CDR3 DNA follows: TGCGCCAGCAGCCAAAGTCAGGTGGAGCAGCCCCAGCATTTT.

CDR3 DNA: TGTGCCAGCAGCTCAACCCCTACAACAACCGACAGGGGTGCTAACTATGGCTACACCTTC. Protein: CASSSTPTTTDRGANYGYTF. The chain employs TRBV7-3 and TRBJ1-2; 8 positions match TRBD1. V was pared by 4 bases and J by 0 bases, with 19 bases of the junction left unmatched. This CDR3 is 20 amino acids long. Germline V gene data show CDR1 as SGHTA and CDR2 as FQGTGA.

The CDR3 sequence is CASSSTRVPGANVLTF. CDR3 sequence (DNA): TGTGCCAGCAGCTCCACACGGGTACCTGGGGCCAACGTCCTGACTTTC. The J gene is TRBJ2-6, the V gene TRBV13, with D unresolved. Germline loops: CDR1 PRHDT, CDR2 FYEKMQ (reference sequence). The CDR3 contains 16 residues. V was pared by 4 bases and J by 2 bases, with 12 bases between. Full variable domain (remainder filled in from reference TRBV13 and TRBJ2-6): AAGVIQSPRHLIKEKRETATLKCYPIPRHDTVYWYQQGPGQDPQFLISFYEKMQSDKGSIPDRFSAQQFSDYHSELNMSSLELGDSALYFCASSSTRVPGANVLTFGAGSRLTVL.

The chain recombines TRBV7-8 with TRBJ1-1, with no clear D. Trimming removed 11 bases from V and 3 bases from J, with 4 bases in between. Germline values: CDR1 SGHVS, CDR2 FQNEAQ. The CDR3 totals 9 residues. As DNA, the CDR3 is TGTGCCGGGGACACTGAAGCTTTCTTT. This gives the protein CAGDTEAFF.

The sample holds a few counts of this clone. The chain is built from TRBV28 and TRBJ2-2; D remains unclear. V dropped 3 bases and J dropped 2 bases, with 4 bases sitting between them. The CDR3 totals 13 residues. Germline V CDR1 and CDR2: MDHEN, SYDVKM. DNA of the CDR3: TGTGCCAGCAGTTTCCCTAACACCGGGGAGCTGTTTTTT. Its protein product is CASSFPNTGELFF.

The V call is TRBV29-1, the J call TRBJ1-2; perhaps TRBD1 as D (6 bases). Looked up from germline, CDR1 is SQVTM and CDR2 is ANQGSEA. Trimming left V 6 bases short and J 3 bases short, with 14 bases between. CDR3 length: 13 amino acids. CDR3 region: CSVLTGTYYGYTF. The CDR3 DNA follows: TGCAGCGTCCTGACAGGAACTTACTATGGCTACACCTTC.

The rearrangement joins TRBV6-6 to TRBJ2-5; no firm D call. CDR3 size: 14 residues. The V end lost 4 bases, the J end lost 5 bases, and 14 bases lay between the germline ends. Per the germline V gene, CDR1 is MNHNY and CDR2 is SVGAGI (reference sequence). The CDR3 DNA is TGTGCCAGCAGTTTTAGGGATAGTGGGGAGACCCAGTACTTC. Residues: CASSFRDSGETQYF.

The chain couples TRBV25-1 to TRBJ1-2, with 9 bases aligning to TRBD1. Germline CDR1 is MGHDK and CDR2 is SYGVNS. The CDR3 length is 15 residues. After removal of 3 bases from V and 8 bases from J, the junction contained 10 bases not matched to a gene. The CDR3 protein is CASSDGGGQGAGYTF. The DNA of the CDR3 is TGTGCCAGCAGTGACGGGGGGGGACAGGGTGCCGGCTACACCTTC.

The rearrangement links TRBV11-2 to TRBJ2-2; 9 bases map to TRBD2. CDR1 is SGHAT and CDR2 is FQNNGV in the germline V gene. The J segment lost 3 bases and the V segment lost 1 base, leaving 6 bases of the junction unmatched. This CDR3 region has 17 residues. The chain's CDR3 is CASSLVSTSGYTGELFF. The CDR3 nucleotides are TGTGCCAGCAGCTTAGTGAGCACTAGCGGGTACACCGGGGAGCTGTTTTTT.

This clone was seen just once. This chain uses TRBV10-1 with TRBJ1-6; D not certain. This CDR3 has 16 residues. Germline CDR1 reads WNHNN; CDR2 reads SYGVQD (reference sequence). V lost 0 bases to trimming and J lost 2 bases, with 8 bases between them. CDR3 residues: CASSESPPTYNSPLHF. The CDR3 DNA reads as TGCGCCAGCAGTGAGTCGCCTCCGACCTATAATTCACCCCTCCACTTT.

The sample holds one count of this clone. The V and J genes are TRBV11-2 and TRBJ1-2, with no clear D. Germline values: CDR1 SGHAT, CDR2 FQNNGV. V was shortened by 0 bases and J by 8 bases, with 4 bases between the two germline ends. CDR3 length: 11 residues. The CDR3 spells CASSLERGYTF. The CDR3 DNA reads TGTGCCAGCAGCTTAGAAAGGGGCTACACCTTC.

The genes are TRBV30 and TRBJ1-3, with 8 bases identical to TRBD1. The junction had 7 bases not matched to a gene; V was cut back by 5 bases and J by 4 bases. The CDR3 loop spans 14 amino acids. CDR1 and CDR2 (germline): GTSNPN, SVGIG (reference sequence). In DNA form, the CDR3 reads TGTGCCTGGGCTGGACAGGGACAAGGAAACACCATATATTTT. This gives the protein CAWAGQGQGNTIYF.

This clone was detected a few times. The J gene is TRBJ2-7, the V gene TRBV9, with D maybe TRBD2 (5 bases). V was trimmed by 0 bases and J by 2 bases, leaving 9 bases between them. Germline values: CDR1 SGDLS, CDR2 YYNGEE. The length of the CDR3 is 14 residues. Here the CDR3 reads CASSVARTPYEQYF. CDR3 sequence (DNA): TGTGCCAGCAGCGTAGCTAGGACTCCCTACGAGCAGTACTTC.

The V call is TRBV20-1, the J call TRBJ1-2; D gene unclear. The CDR3 covers 11 residues. Germline-derived CDR1 and CDR2 are DFQATT and SNEGSKA (reference sequence). V lost 6 bases and J lost 4, with 9 bases in between. In DNA, the CDR3 is TGCAGTGCCCTTCCTAGCTATGGCTACACCTTC. It translates to CSALPSYGYTF.

This clone came up once. The rearrangement uses TRBV10-3 and TRBJ2-7; D is unresolved. Germline CDR1 is ENHRY and CDR2 is SYGVKD. V lost 4 bases and J 0 bases, leaving 7 bases between the germline ends. The CDR3 is 13 amino acids. The CDR3 coding sequence is TGTGCCATCAGTGGGGTCAGCTCCTACGAGCAGTACTTC. Its translation is CAISGVSSYEQYF.

V gene TRBV9 combines with J gene TRBJ2-1, with TRBD2 identical over 9 bases. Germline loops: CDR1 SGDLS, CDR2 YYNGEE. Losses at the gene ends were 4 bases for V and 6 bases for J; bases not matched to a gene: 11. CDR3 length equals 16 residues. CDR3 nucleotide sequence: TGTGCCAGCAGCCCTTCCGGGACTAGCCTGGTCAATGAGCAGTTCTTC. Its translation is CASSPSGTSLVNEQFF.

The chain joins TRBV11-2 to TRBJ2-7; 7 nucleotides line up with TRBD1. J was trimmed by 0 bases and V by 6 bases; bases with no gene match: 8. The germline V gene encodes CDR1 SGHAT and CDR2 FQNNGV. This CDR3 is 15 amino acids long. CDR3 coding DNA: TGTGCCAGCAGAAAGATACAGGGGCACTCCTACGAGCAGTACTTC. Translated, it gives CASRKIQGHSYEQYF.

The rearrangement links TRBV7-9 to TRBJ1-1, with a tentative D call TRBD1 (5 bases). Germline V gene sequence: CDR1 SEHNR, CDR2 FQNEAQ (reference sequence). V gave up 1 base and J gave up 1 base, with 19 bases separating them. This CDR3 has 18 residues. The CDR3, as DNA: TGTGCCAGCAGCTTAGACGGGGGGACGAGGGGTAGGAACACTGAAGCTTTCTTT. Translation gives CASSLDGGTRGRNTEAFF.

The count of this clone is one. The rearrangement links TRBV2 to TRBJ2-7; D possibly corresponds to TRBD2 (5 bases). Germline CDR1 reads SNHLY; CDR2 reads FYNNEI. V lost 5 bases to trimming and J lost 0 bases, with 11 bases between them. The length of the CDR3 is 14 residues. CDR3 nucleotide sequence: TGTGCCAGCAGTATGGACTCAGGCTCCTACGAGCAGTACTTC. This translates into CASSMDSGSYEQYF.

CDR3 sequence reads: CAISPRESGYTF. The DNA for the CDR3 is TGTGCCATCAGCCCAAGGGAGTCTGGCTACACCTTC. V and J are TRBV10-3 and TRBJ1-2; D not resolved. Germline assignment: CDR1 ENHRY and CDR2 SYGVKD. The CDR3 loop spans 12 amino acids. The ends were cut back, 6 bases at V and 7 bases at J, with 12 bases in the middle.

The V gene is TRBV4-1, the J gene TRBJ2-5, with a weak D call TRBD2 (5 bases). Trimming shortened V by 2 bases and J by 5 bases, and 12 bases separated the two germline ends. This CDR3 region has 14 residues. Germline V gene sequence: CDR1 MGHRA, CDR2 YSYEKL. The CDR3 DNA reads as TGCGCCAGCAGCCAAACGACTAATCTGGAGACCCAGTACTTC. Translating it yields CASSQTTNLETQYF.

J is TRBJ1-4 and V is TRBV6-4, with D hard to call. This CDR3 region has 14 residues. Trimming took off 5 bases at V and 0 bases at J, with 7 bases between the two ends. Germline V gene lookup returns CDR1 MRHNA and CDR2 SNTAGT. The CDR3 region has the DNA TGTGCCAGCAGTCCCGGGACAACTAATGAAAAACTGTTTTTT. It encodes CASSPGTTNEKLFF.

The rearrangement uses TRBV2 and TRBJ1-2; D uncertain. This CDR3 has 14 amino acids. Looked up from germline, CDR1 is SNHLY and CDR2 is FYNNEI. V was cut by 6 bases and J by 5 bases, with 16 bases left in between. The CDR3: CASRQTTSGYGYTF. DNA of the CDR3: TGTGCCAGCAGACAGACTACGTCGGGGTATGGCTACACCTTC.

This chain uses TRBV18 with TRBJ1-5; 7 bases are a match to TRBD1. CDR3 length: 15 amino acids. Germline V gene data show CDR1 as KGHSH and CDR2 as LQKENI. V shed 4 bases and J 1 base; nucleotides not matched to a gene: 4. CDR3 in DNA: TGTGCCAGCTCACTCCAGGGGGTCAGCAATCAGCCCCAGCATTTT. This codes for CASSLQGVSNQPQHF.

This chain joins TRBV5-4 and TRBJ2-7; a weak D match, TRBD1 (6 bases). V was clipped by 4 bases and J by 1 base, with 12 bases between them. The germline CDR1 and CDR2 sequences are SGHNT and YYREEE (reference sequence). The length of the CDR3 is 14 residues. CDR3 loop: CASSTGQISYEQYF. In nucleotides, the CDR3 is TGTGCCAGCAGCACCGGACAGATTTCCTACGAGCAGTACTTC.

This sequence joins TRBV5-1 and TRBJ2-3; perhaps TRBD2 as D (6 bases). V was pared by 4 bases and J by 1 base, with 10 bases between. There are 14 residues in the CDR3. Germline CDR1 reads SGHRS; CDR2 reads YFSETQ. CDR3 residues: CASSEERGTDTQYF. In DNA, the CDR3 is TGCGCCAGCAGCGAGGAGCGGGGCACAGATACGCAGTATTTT. Combining the CDR3 with reference TRBV5-1 and TRBJ2-3 gives the whole variable domain KAGVTQTPRYLIKTRGQQVTLSCSPISGHRSVSWYQQTPGQGLQFLFEYFSETQRNKGNFPGRFSGRQFSNSRSEMNVSTLELGDSALYLCASSEERGTDTQYFGPGTRLTVL.

This clone was observed a single time. The rearrangement uses TRBV9 and TRBJ1-4; D may be TRBD1 (5 bases). V shed 3 bases and J shed 0 bases, with 6 bases lying between them. The CDR3 has 14 residues. Germline assignment: CDR1 SGDLS and CDR2 YYNGEE. As DNA, the CDR3 is TGTGCCAGCAGCGAGGGGCCAACTAATGAAAAACTGTTTTTT. Its protein is CASSEGPTNEKLFF.

V gene TRBV6-6 combines with J gene TRBJ1-1; D is unclear. V was pared by 3 bases and J by 1 base, with 6 bases between. CDR1 and CDR2 from the germline V gene are MNHNY and SVGAGI (reference sequence). The CDR3 spans 13 residues. The CDR3: CASSYEGNTEAFF. The CDR3 DNA follows: TGTGCCAGCAGTTATGAGGGGAACACTGAAGCTTTCTTT.

The chain employs TRBV5-1 and TRBJ2-2, with 7 bases identical to TRBD1. Germline-derived CDR1 and CDR2 are SGHRS and YFSETQ. V dropped 4 bases and J dropped 1; count of bases not matched to a gene: 7. This CDR3 is 16 amino acids long. The CDR3 is CASSVDRGRNTGELFF. CDR3 bases: TGCGCCAGCAGCGTGGATAGGGGGCGGAACACCGGGGAGCTGTTTTTT.

This chain uses TRBV14 with TRBJ2-5, with D tentatively TRBD1 (5 bases). Germline CDR1 is SGHDN and CDR2 is FVKESK. V lost 1 base, J lost 4 bases, and 19 bases lay in between. The CDR3 totals 17 residues. The CDR3 nucleotides are TGTGCCAGCAGCCAAGCGGCCCTTGGCAGGGTGAGAGAGACCCAGTACTTC. This codes for CASSQAALGRVRETQYF.

This clone was picked up one time. This chain links TRBV3-1 (or the pseudogene TRBV3-2) with TRBJ2-3; no clear D gene. Germline V gene sequence: CDR1 LGHDT, CDR2 YNNKEL (reference sequence). CDR3 length: 15 amino acids. V was clipped by 1 base and J by 3 bases, with 11 bases between them. The CDR3 nucleotides read TGTGCCAGCAGCCAAGCGTTAGTTGGTACAGATACGCAGTATTTT. Amino acids: CASSQALVGTDTQYF.

The CDR3 nucleotides read TGTGCCAGTCGACAGGACAACACCGGGGAGCTGTTTTTT. Its protein product is CASRQDNTGELFF. This chain joins TRBV7-9 and TRBJ2-2; a weak D match, TRBD1 (6 bases). The CDR3 spans 13 residues. The V gene lost 9 bases and the J gene lost 2 bases, with 10 bases spanning the gap. The germline V gene has CDR1 SEHNR and CDR2 FQNEAQ (reference sequence).